The source of this TCR beta chain is a study of blood T cell repertoires in COVID-19. TCRdb's copy holds only in-frame clones and misses some; the assay was immunoSEQ multiplex PCR. The sample has approximately 290,000 clones, 90% seen once. Sequenced input: PBMCs or T cells enriched from blood (not recorded which). This clonotype originated in a woman younger than 30 with acute COVID-19.

The CDR3 DNA is TGTGCCAGCAGCCAAGCAACTAGCGGGAGTCTTTCCGGGGAGCTGTTTTTT. Translation gives CASSQATSGSLSGELFF. The genes are TRBV3-1 (or the pseudogene TRBV3-2) and TRBJ2-2, with 11 positions matching TRBD2. The CDR3 loop spans 17 amino acids. Germline V gives CDR1 LGHDT, CDR2 YNNKEL (reference sequence). Trimming cost V 1 base and J 6 bases; bases outside gene matches: 7.